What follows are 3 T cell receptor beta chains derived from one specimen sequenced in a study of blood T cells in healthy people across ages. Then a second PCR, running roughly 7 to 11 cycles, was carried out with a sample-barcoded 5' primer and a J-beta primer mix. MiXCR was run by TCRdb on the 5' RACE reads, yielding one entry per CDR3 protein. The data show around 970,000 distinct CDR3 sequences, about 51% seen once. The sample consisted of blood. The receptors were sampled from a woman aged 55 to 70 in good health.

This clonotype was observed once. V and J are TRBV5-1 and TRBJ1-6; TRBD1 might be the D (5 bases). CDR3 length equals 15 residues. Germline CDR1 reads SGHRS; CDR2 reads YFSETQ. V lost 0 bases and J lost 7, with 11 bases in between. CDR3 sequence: CASSLDGWGNSPLHF. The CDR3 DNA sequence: TGCGCCAGCAGCTTGGATGGATGGGGCAATTCACCCCTCCACTTT.

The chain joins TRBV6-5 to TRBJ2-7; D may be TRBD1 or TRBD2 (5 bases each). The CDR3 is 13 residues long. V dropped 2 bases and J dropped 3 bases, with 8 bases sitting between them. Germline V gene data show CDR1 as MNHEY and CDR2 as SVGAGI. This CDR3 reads CASSYGTIYEQYF. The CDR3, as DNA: TGTGCCAGCAGTTACGGGACCATCTACGAGCAGTACTTC.

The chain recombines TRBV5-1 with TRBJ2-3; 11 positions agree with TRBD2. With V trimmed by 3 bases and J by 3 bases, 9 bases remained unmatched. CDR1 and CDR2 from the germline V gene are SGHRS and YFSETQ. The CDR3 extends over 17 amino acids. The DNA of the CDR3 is TGCGCCAGCAGCTCCGGAACTAGCGGGAGTTTTACAGATACGCAGTATTTT. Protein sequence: CASSSGTSGSFTDTQYF.